The 27 T cell receptor beta chains below come from one sample, sequenced in a study of blood T cell repertoires in COVID-19. The data were produced by immunoSEQ multiplex PCR, yet TCRdb's version contains in-frame clones alone and is incomplete. The table lists 130,000 to 150,000 clones, about 79% of them singletons, with approximately 7.1% in the top ten. The sample consisted of peripheral blood. The receptors stem from a woman in her forties or fifties in a cohort sampled during active or convalescent COVID-19.

V and J are TRBV3-1 (or the pseudogene TRBV3-2) and TRBJ1-2; TRBD1 agrees at 12 bases. The CDR3 consists of 17 residues. Trimming took 0 bases from V and 6 from J; bases not matched to a gene: 8. Germline loops: CDR1 LGHDT, CDR2 YNNKEL (reference sequence). The CDR3 DNA follows: TGTGCCAGCAGCCAAGATCTGGGGACAGGGGGCTTGAATGGCTACACCTTC. Amino acid sequence: CASSQDLGTGGLNGYTF.

This clone was found a few times. V and J are TRBV18 and TRBJ1-1, with unresolved D. V was clipped by 3 bases and J by 7 bases, with 12 bases between them. Germline CDR1 and CDR2: KGHSH and LQKENI. The CDR3 has 13 amino acids. The CDR3 region is CASSPSFQVEAFF. Written as DNA, the CDR3 is TGTGCCAGCTCACCCTCGTTTCAGGTTGAAGCTTTCTTT. Filled out from reference TRBV18 and TRBJ1-1, the complete variable domain reads NAGVMQNPRHLVRRRGQEARLRCSPMKGHSHVYWYRQLPEEGLKFMVYLQKENIIDESGMPKERFSAEFPKEGPSILRIQQVVRGDSAAYFCASSPSFQVEAFFGQGTRLTVV.

The rearrangement uses TRBV20-1 and TRBJ2-6, with 9 bases lining up with TRBD1. Germline values: CDR1 DFQATT, CDR2 SNEGSKA (reference sequence). This CDR3 contains 15 residues. V dropped 6 bases and J dropped 3; count of bases not matched to a gene: 6. The CDR3 is CSASKTGGGANVLTF. Here the CDR3 DNA reads TGCAGTGCAAGTAAGACAGGGGGTGGGGCCAACGTCCTGACTTTC.

This clone was observed a few times. Other nucleotide sequences in the sample specify the same CDR3. The chain is built from TRBV5-1 and TRBJ1-2, with 7 bases matching TRBD1. The CDR3 runs to 13 residues. From germline, CDR1 is SGHRS and CDR2 YFSETQ. Losses at the gene ends were 4 bases for V and 2 bases for J; bases not matched to a gene: 2. The CDR3, as DNA: TGCGCCAGCAGCCTGGGACAGAACTATGGCTACACCTTC. This translates into CASSLGQNYGYTF.

The sample holds one count of this clone. The V call is TRBV7-3, the J call TRBJ1-2; 9 bases map to TRBD1. J was trimmed by 10 bases and V by 0 bases; bases with no gene match: 3. The CDR3 length is 13 residues. Per germline, CDR1 SGHTA and CDR2 FQGTGA. The CDR3 sequence is CASSLTGQGYYTF. CDR3 nucleotide sequence: TGTGCCAGCAGCTTAACGGGACAGGGATACTACACCTTC.

J is TRBJ2-2 and V is TRBV6-1, with 7 positions matching TRBD1. The CDR3 runs to 14 residues. Germline V CDR1 and CDR2: MNHNS, SASEGT. The junction had 4 bases not matched to a gene; V was cut back by 2 bases and J by 7 bases. The DNA of the CDR3 is TGTGCCAGCAGTGAACAGGGGGAATTCGGGGAGCTGTTTTTT. It specifies CASSEQGEFGELFF.

J is TRBJ1-3 and V is TRBV3-1 (or the pseudogene TRBV3-2); 9 bases line up with TRBD1. Germline V lookup: CDR1 LGHDT, CDR2 YNNKEL (reference sequence). This CDR3 has 18 amino acids. Trimming cost V 9 bases and J 0 bases; bases outside gene matches: 15. This CDR3 is CAREGPGQGPVSGNTIYF. DNA for the CDR3: TGTGCCAGGGAAGGACCGGGACAGGGACCGGTCTCTGGAAACACCATATATTTT.

About this clone itself: At one end the junction does not follow the germline gene, possibly because of a read error. The rearrangement links TRBV5-1 to TRBJ1-6; 10 bases map to TRBD1. This CDR3 contains 15 residues. Germline V gene data show CDR1 as SGHRS and CDR2 as YFSETQ. CDR3 bases: TGCGCCAGCACCTTGGGGACAGGGGATAATTCACCCCTCCACTTT. Translation gives CASTLGTGDNSPLHF.

The chain carries TRBV5-4 and TRBJ2-4, with D maybe TRBD2 (5 bases). From germline, CDR1 is SGHNT and CDR2 YYREEE (reference sequence). CDR3 length equals 13 residues. V was shortened by 1 base and J by 3 bases, with 5 bases between the two germline ends. In DNA form, the CDR3 reads TGTGCCAGCAGCTTGCGGGACAAAAACATTCAGTACTTC. Its translation is CASSLRDKNIQYF.

The chain couples TRBV7-9 to TRBJ1-3; D is possibly TRBD1 (6 bases). This CDR3 is built from 15 residues. V was trimmed by 4 bases and J by 2 bases, leaving 12 bases between them. Germline V CDR1 and CDR2: SEHNR, FQNEAQ (reference sequence). The CDR3 reads CASSWSRGTGNTIYF. DNA of the CDR3: TGTGCCAGCAGCTGGTCGAGGGGGACTGGAAACACCATATATTTT.

This clone appeared a single time. The rearrangement links TRBV11-2 to TRBJ1-4; D not resolved. The V end lost 5 bases, the J end lost 4 bases, and 11 bases lay between the germline ends. Looked up from germline, CDR1 is SGHAT and CDR2 is FQNNGV. CDR3 size: 14 residues. The CDR3 protein is CASSEGLNNEKLFF. The CDR3 DNA reads as TGTGCCAGCAGCGAAGGACTGAATAATGAAAAACTGTTTTTT.

The rearrangement uses TRBV28 and TRBJ2-5; D gene ambiguous. Trimming took 2 bases from V and 6 from J, leaving 7 bases between them. Germline values: CDR1 MDHEN, CDR2 SYDVKM. The CDR3 is 12 amino acids. CDR3 nucleotide sequence: TGTGCCAGCAGTTTAGACTCGCAGACCCAGTACTTC. Its translation is CASSLDSQTQYF.

This clone was detected once. This chain links TRBV27 with TRBJ2-1, with a tentative D call TRBD2 (6 bases). The ends were cut back, 0 bases at V and 0 bases at J, with 6 bases in the middle. Looked up from germline, CDR1 is MNHEY and CDR2 is SMNVEV (reference sequence). This CDR3 spans 15 amino acids. The CDR3 here is CASSLSGGSYNEQFF. The CDR3 DNA reads TGTGCCAGCAGTTTATCGGGGGGCTCCTACAATGAGCAGTTCTTC.

The rearrangement joins TRBV7-2 to TRBJ2-1, with 8 bases matching TRBD2. V trimming: 1 base; J trimming: 6 bases; junction bases outside the gene matches: 2. Germline assignment: CDR1 SGHTA and CDR2 FQGNSA. This CDR3 is 14 amino acids long. This CDR3 is CASSLGGTSNEQFF. CDR3 DNA: TGTGCCAGCAGCTTAGGCGGGACTAGCAATGAGCAGTTCTTC.

This clone was seen just once. The chain employs TRBV18 and TRBJ1-1; D may be TRBD1 (5 bases). V lost 6 bases and J 3 bases, leaving 14 bases between the germline ends. Germline V gene lookup returns CDR1 KGHSH and CDR2 LQKENI. The CDR3 has 14 residues. DNA of the CDR3: TGTGCCAGCTCTCCGCAGGGATCAGACACTGAAGCTTTCTTT. Translating it yields CASSPQGSDTEAFF. The entire variable domain, with the rest obtained from reference TRBV18 and TRBJ1-1, is as follows: NAGVMQNPRHLVRRRGQEARLRCSPMKGHSHVYWYRQLPEEGLKFMVYLQKENIIDESGMPKERFSAEFPKEGPSILRIQQVVRGDSAAYFCASSPQGSDTEAFFGQGTRLTVV.

The chain carries TRBV9 and TRBJ2-5; D is ambiguous. This CDR3 has 15 amino acids. V lost 0 bases, J lost 5 bases, and 14 bases lay in between. Per germline, CDR1 SGDLS and CDR2 YYNGEE. The CDR3 here is CASSVALAHWETQYF. CDR3 nucleotides: TGTGCCAGCAGCGTAGCTTTGGCACATTGGGAGACCCAGTACTTC.

The chain employs TRBV6-5 and TRBJ1-1; D gene ambiguous. The CDR3 spans 13 residues. Germline CDR1 and CDR2: MNHEY and SVGAGI. V lost 6 bases to trimming and J lost 0 bases, with 8 bases between them. As DNA, the CDR3 is TGTGCCAGCAGGAGCTATCTGAACACTGAAGCTTTCTTT. It yields the protein CASRSYLNTEAFF.

The gene calls are TRBV5-6 and TRBJ2-5; 11 bases are a match to TRBD1. The V gene's germline CDR1 is SGHDT and CDR2 YYEEEE. CDR3 length equals 17 residues. V shed 0 bases, J shed 2 bases, and the junction held 6 bases outside the gene matches. In DNA, the CDR3 is TGTGCCAGCAGCTTGGGCCCGGGGACAGGGGGTCAAGAGACCCAGTACTTC. Translation: CASSLGPGTGGQETQYF.

CDR3 bases: TGTGCTAGTGGTCTCAACAGGGGAGAGACCCAGTACTTC. Its translation is CASGLNRGETQYF. This chain connects TRBV12-5 to TRBJ2-5; 7 bases match TRBD1. With V trimmed by 5 bases and J by 4 bases, 4 bases remained unmatched. The CDR3 has 13 amino acids. The V gene's germline CDR1 is LGHNT and CDR2 FRNRAP.

The rearrangement links TRBV29-1 to TRBJ2-1, with D unclear. V lost 1 base and J lost 7, with 8 bases in between. Germline CDR1 and CDR2: SQVTM and ANQGSEA. CDR3 length: 12 amino acids. CDR3 region: CSVEGARNEQFF. CDR3 sequence (DNA): TGCAGCGTTGAAGGGGCCCGAAATGAGCAGTTCTTC.

The V and J genes are TRBV7-6 and TRBJ2-7; 12 bases fit TRBD2. CDR3 length equals 16 residues. CDR1 is SGHVS and CDR2 is FNYEAQ in the germline V gene. The V and J ends lost 5 bases and 0 bases, in that order; junction bases with no gene match: 5. The CDR3 DNA is TGTGCCAGCAGCCGACCTAGCGGGGGGGCCTCCTACGAGCAGTACTTC. It specifies CASSRPSGGASYEQYF.

This sequence joins TRBV18 and TRBJ1-1; the D gene is possibly TRBD1 (6 bases). CDR3 size: 16 residues. Germline V gene sequence: CDR1 KGHSH, CDR2 LQKENI. V lost 3 bases and J lost 4, with 18 bases in between. The CDR3 DNA reads as TGTGCCAGCTCACCCCATGACGGGGGGGCGGTCACTGAAGCTTTCTTT. It yields the protein CASSPHDGGAVTEAFF. Using reference TRBV18 and TRBJ1-1 for the parts outside the CDR3, the full variable domain is NAGVMQNPRHLVRRRGQEARLRCSPMKGHSHVYWYRQLPEEGLKFMVYLQKENIIDESGMPKERFSAEFPKEGPSILRIQQVVRGDSAAYFCASSPHDGGAVTEAFFGQGTRLTVV.

This sequence joins TRBV6-1 and TRBJ2-7; 7 bases are shared with TRBD1. CDR1 and CDR2 (germline): MNHNS, SASEGT. There are 14 residues in the CDR3. Trimming took 3 bases from V and 3 from J; bases not matched to a gene: 5. For the CDR3, the DNA is TGTGCCAGCAGTGAGATAGACAGGGTCTACGAGCAGTACTTC. It specifies CASSEIDRVYEQYF.

J is TRBJ2-2 and V is TRBV29-1; the D gene is possibly TRBD2 (5 bases). V was trimmed by 0 bases and J by 1 base, leaving 9 bases between them. CDR1 and CDR2 (germline): SQVTM, ANQGSEA. The CDR3 is 15 amino acids. As DNA, the CDR3 is TGCAGCGTTGAAGATCCCGGGAAGAACACCGGGGAGCTGTTTTTT. This gives the protein CSVEDPGKNTGELFF.

V gene TRBV3-1 (or the pseudogene TRBV3-2) combines with J gene TRBJ1-2; D unresolved. CDR3 length: 14 residues. The germline gives CDR1 LGHDT, CDR2 YNNKEL (reference sequence). The V end was cut by 5 bases, the J end by 3 bases, with 13 bases between. The CDR3 is CASSTFAVDYGYTF. The CDR3 region has the DNA TGTGCCAGCAGCACCTTTGCAGTTGACTATGGCTACACCTTC.

In this sample, this clone turned up once. The rearrangement joins TRBV7-9 to TRBJ1-3; D perhaps matches TRBD1 (5 bases). The CDR3 length is 19 residues. V lost 1 base and J lost 0, with 19 bases in between. Germline V gene lookup returns CDR1 SEHNR and CDR2 FQNEAQ (reference sequence). The DNA for the CDR3 is TGTGCCAGCAGCTTAGTCACGGCACAGGCGACACCCTCTGGAAACACCATATATTTT. It codes for CASSLVTAQATPSGNTIYF.

This clone was detected a few times. J is TRBJ2-2 and V is TRBV4-2; TRBD1 is a possible D gene (5 bases). V lost 2 bases to trimming and J lost 3 bases, with 13 bases between them. The length of the CDR3 is 16 residues. Per the germline V gene, CDR1 is LGHNA and CDR2 is YNFKEQ. The CDR3 loop is CASSQTSQGYTGELFF. The CDR3 nucleotides read TGTGCCAGCAGCCAAACCTCCCAGGGATACACCGGGGAGCTGTTTTTT.